These 15 T cell receptor beta chains share one sample of origin, sequenced in a study of CD8+ T cells in alopecia areata. Documented treatment: oral pan-JAK inhibitor, 5-10 mg twice daily. Reverse transcribed after extraction, RNA yielded cDNA as the sequencing template. Produced via immunoSEQ multiplex PCR; TCRdb's table is partial and in-frame only. The sample shows 150,000 to 200,000 clones, about three fifths of them seen only once. The sample here was CD4+ T cells sorted from blood, taken at week 24, from a patient treated with tofacitinib. Receptor source: a human donor with alopecia areata.

V usage is TRBV5-1 and J usage is TRBJ1-6; maybe TRBD1 (5 bases). The CDR3 totals 15 residues. Trimming left V 0 bases short and J 10 bases short, with 14 bases between. Germline V gene data show CDR1 as SGHRS and CDR2 as YFSETQ. CDR3 amino acids: CASSLERGDDSPLHF. CDR3 nucleotides: TGCGCCAGCAGCTTGGAGCGAGGGGATGACTCACCCCTCCACTTT.

The J gene is TRBJ2-5, the V gene TRBV29-1; no clear D gene. Germline lookup yields CDR1 SQVTM and CDR2 ANQGSEA. Trimming removed 4 bases at V and 3 bases at J, with 12 bases between. CDR3 length equals 13 residues. CDR3 region: CSVGWTEKETQYF. The CDR3, as DNA: TGCAGCGTTGGCTGGACGGAAAAAGAGACCCAGTACTTC.

The J gene is TRBJ2-5, the V gene TRBV2; 7 bases are shared with TRBD1. Germline trimming cut 6 bases from V and 4 bases from J; bases unmatched to any gene: 2. In germline, CDR1 is SNHLY, CDR2 FYNNEI. The CDR3 has 12 residues. The CDR3 loop is CASRGQVETQYF. In DNA, the CDR3 is TGTGCCAGCAGAGGACAGGTAGAGACCCAGTACTTC.

The chain employs TRBV5-1 and TRBJ2-7, with 8 bases lining up with TRBD1. Germline loops: CDR1 SGHRS, CDR2 YFSETQ. The CDR3 totals 16 residues. V was pared by 4 bases and J by 3 bases, with 12 bases of the junction left unmatched. The CDR3 DNA sequence: TGCGCCAGCAGCGCGTGGGCGACAGACAGGGGCTACGAGCAGTACTTC. This gives the protein CASSAWATDRGYEQYF.

The rearrangement links TRBV29-1 to TRBJ2-1; 9 nucleotides align to TRBD2. Per germline, CDR1 SQVTM and CDR2 ANQGSEA. There are 14 residues in the CDR3. The junction had 7 bases not matched to a gene; V was cut back by 4 bases and J by 6 bases. DNA for the CDR3: TGCAGCGTTGGTTGGCTAGCGGGGATCAATGAGCAGTTCTTC. Amino acid sequence: CSVGWLAGINEQFF.

The genes are TRBV30 and TRBJ1-2, with D perhaps matching TRBD1 (5 bases). V lost 0 bases, J lost 6 bases, and 11 bases lay in between. The CDR3 runs 13 residues. Germline values: CDR1 GTSNPN, CDR2 SVGIG (reference sequence). CDR3 in amino acids: CAWSVSRDNGYTF. CDR3 sequence (DNA): TGTGCCTGGAGTGTATCCAGGGATAATGGCTACACCTTC.

The chain links TRBV30 to TRBJ2-5; D gene uncertain. Trimming shortened V by 2 bases and J by 2 bases, and 3 bases separated the two germline ends. Germline CDR1 GTSNPN, CDR2 SVGIG (reference sequence). The CDR3 sequence is 11 residues long. The CDR3 is CAWSTQETQYF. CDR3 DNA: TGTGCCTGGAGTACACAAGAGACCCAGTACTTC. Using reference TRBV30 and TRBJ2-5 for the parts outside the CDR3, the full variable domain is SQTIHQWPATLVQPVGSPLSLECTVEGTSNPNLYWYRQAAGRGLQLLFYSVGIGQISSEVPQNLSASRPQDRQFILSSKKLLLSDSGFYLCAWSTQETQYFGPGTRLLVL.

CDR3 in amino acids: CASSVNPENYGYTF. As DNA, the CDR3 is TGTGCCAGCAGCGTAAACCCGGAGAACTATGGCTACACCTTC. The chain employs TRBV9 and TRBJ1-2; D uncertain. CDR3 size: 14 residues. Trimming took off 1 base at V and 2 bases at J, with 9 bases between the two ends. Germline CDR1 is SGDLS and CDR2 is YYNGEE. Looking up the rest from reference TRBV9 and TRBJ1-2 gives the full variable domain: DSGVTQTPKHLITATGQRVTLRCSPRSGDLSVYWYQQSLDQGLQFLIQYYNGEERAKGNILERFSAQQFPDLHSELNLSSLELGDSALYFCASSVNPENYGYTFGSGTRLTVV.

CDR3 protein: CASSPRRGGIGNTGELFF. CDR3 in DNA: TGTGCCAGCAGCCCACGGAGGGGGGGGATTGGGAACACCGGGGAGCTGTTTTTT. This chain connects TRBV7-2 to TRBJ2-2; TRBD2 might be the D (7 bases). Trimming pared 5 bases from V and 1 base from J, leaving 20 bases between. The CDR3 is 18 residues long. Germline CDR1 SGHTA, CDR2 FQGNSA.

The J gene is TRBJ1-5, the V gene TRBV2; D is unresolved. Per germline, CDR1 SNHLY and CDR2 FYNNEI. The CDR3 is made up of 13 amino acids. Trimming removed 4 bases from V and 6 bases from J, with 10 bases in between. For the CDR3, the DNA is TGTGCCAGCAGTGTGGAGGGTAGTCAGCCCCAGCATTTT. Its protein is CASSVEGSQPQHF.

The gene calls are TRBV30 and TRBJ2-1; 7 bases align to TRBD1. V gave up 0 bases and J gave up 5 bases; unmatched junction bases: 7. The CDR3 extends over 15 amino acids. The V gene's germline CDR1 is GTSNPN and CDR2 SVGIG (reference sequence). In nucleotides, the CDR3 is TGTGCCTGGAGTGTAAGGGGGCGCGGCCACAATGAGCAGTTCTTC. It yields the protein CAWSVRGRGHNEQFF.

The V gene is TRBV7-2, the J gene TRBJ1-2; TRBD1 aligns across 7 bases. V shed 5 bases and J 5 bases; nucleotides not matched to a gene: 14. Germline lookup yields CDR1 SGHTA and CDR2 FQGNSA. The CDR3 length is 16 residues. The CDR3 region has the DNA TGTGCCAGCAGCCTGCCGGGACAGCTGCTCGGTTATGGCTACACCTTC. It codes for CASSLPGQLLGYGYTF.

The chain recombines TRBV7-2 with TRBJ1-5, with D possibly TRBD1 on 5 matching bases. This CDR3 region has 12 residues. CDR1 is SGHTA and CDR2 is FQGNSA in the germline V gene. V lost 3 bases and J 6 bases, leaving 6 bases between the germline ends. The CDR3 sequence: CASSLGRQPQHF. In nucleotides, the CDR3 is TGTGCCAGCAGCTTGGGACGTCAGCCCCAGCATTTT.

This clone appeared a single time. The rearrangement joins TRBV30 to TRBJ1-5; TRBD1 matches at 7 bases. The V gene end was trimmed by 2 bases and the J gene end by 6 bases; junction bases not matched to a gene: 4. This CDR3 is 13 amino acids long. Germline assignment: CDR1 GTSNPN and CDR2 SVGIG (reference sequence). CDR3 protein: CAWSPDRVQPQHF. CDR3 nucleotides: TGTGCCTGGAGTCCCGACAGGGTTCAGCCCCAGCATTTT.

The V call is TRBV4-3, the J call TRBJ2-1; 7 positions match TRBD1. The ends lost 6 bases at V and 3 bases at J; junction bases unmatched: 8. The CDR3 runs 15 residues. Germline V lookup: CDR1 LGHNA, CDR2 YSLEER. Written as DNA, the CDR3 is TGCGCCAGCAGGAGGGGAACAGGGGACTACAATGAGCAGTTCTTC. Protein: CASRRGTGDYNEQFF.